A single sample gave rise to the 10 T cell receptor beta chains below, sequenced in a study of T cell clonality in common variable immunodeficiency. TCRdb's table, derived via immunoSEQ multiplex PCR, lists solely in-frame clones and lacks some. Listed for the sample are roughly 58,000 clones, none seen a single time. The sample consisted of peripheral blood mononuclear cells. The receptors were gathered from a person between 18 and 69 years old in good health.

This clone was found many times. Read coverage stops 3 residues before the CDR3 terminus; the germline J gene supplies the remainder. The rearrangement uses TRBV20-1 and TRBJ2-3; 9 bases match TRBD2. With V trimmed by 1 base and J by 3 bases, 8 bases remained unmatched. The CDR3 runs to 16 residues. Per germline, CDR1 DFQATT and CDR2 SNEGSKA (reference sequence). The CDR3 bases that were read are TGCAGTGCTAGAGGGGTTCTAGCGGGGAGGACAGATACG. Translating it yields CSARGVLAGRTDT. The entire CDR3 protein is CSARGVLAGRTDTQYF.

This clone was detected ten times or more. The read terminates 3 residues before the CDR3 end, so the remaining end is supplied by the germline J gene. The chain has TRBV6-4 and TRBJ2-3, with D possibly being TRBD2 (6 bases). The CDR3 runs 16 residues. Germline lookup yields CDR1 MRHNA and CDR2 SNTAGT. The V gene lost 0 bases and the J gene lost 3 bases, with 13 bases spanning the gap. CDR3: CASSDSAGLRTDTQYF. CDR3 DNA, as far as it was read: TGTGCCAGCAGTGACTCCGCGGGGCTTAGAACAGATACG.

In its sample, this clone was seen many times. The read ends 3 residues early relative to the CDR3; the germline J gene fills the gap. V is TRBV9 and J is TRBJ2-3; D remains ambiguous. CDR3 length: 12 residues. Between the trimmed V and J ends, which lost 3 bases and 6 bases, there was a span of 8 bases. From germline, CDR1 is SGDLS and CDR2 YYNGEE. The covered CDR3 bases are TGTGCCAGCAGCGCGCCGGGTGATACG. Its translation is CASSAPGDT. The whole CDR3 reads CASSAPGDTQYF.

This clone was detected a few times. The CDR3 end is not reached by the read, which stops 3 residues before it; the germline J gene fills it in. The chain is built from TRBV18 and TRBJ2-1, with D possibly matching TRBD1 (6 bases). V shed 2 bases and J shed 6 bases, with 8 bases lying between them. The CDR3 sequence is 13 residues long. Germline CDR1 and CDR2: KGHSH and LQKENI. Here the CDR3 reads CASSPRGTNEQFF. The CDR3 DNA, read in part, is TGTGCCAGCTCACCAAGGGGGACCAATGAG.

This clone was detected a few times. The read terminates 3 residues ahead of where the CDR3 ends, so the germline J gene completes it. The J gene is TRBJ1-4, the V gene TRBV6-2 or TRBV6-3, with D possibly TRBD1 on 6 matching bases. V lost 2 bases to trimming and J lost 8 bases, with 9 bases between them. In germline, CDR1 is MNHEY, CDR2 SVGEGT. The CDR3 covers 13 residues. The CDR3 is CASSYRGGEKLFF. The CDR3 bases that were read are TGTGCCAGCAGTTACAGGGGGGGGGAAAAA.

This clone was observed many times. The CDR3 end falls 3 residues outside the read, so it is completed with the germline J gene. This chain joins TRBV20-1 and TRBJ1-1; possibly TRBD1 for D (5 bases). Germline V gene lookup returns CDR1 DFQATT and CDR2 SNEGSKA (reference sequence). CDR3 size: 16 residues. Trimming removed 0 bases at V and 1 base at J, with 15 bases between. The CDR3 reads CSARDSYRQGNTEAFF. The CDR3 bases that were read are TGCAGTGCTAGAGACTCCTATAGGCAGGGGAACACTGAA.

This clone was observed many times. The read finishes 3 residues shy of the CDR3 end, and the germline J gene is used to complete it. The rearrangement uses TRBV10-1 and TRBJ1-1, with a possible D match to TRBD1 (6 bases). There are 13 residues in the CDR3. CDR1 WNHNN and CDR2 SYGVQD come from the germline V gene (reference sequence). CDR3 in amino acids: CASSESAGVKAFF. The CDR3 DNA, read in part, is TGCGCCAGCAGTGAGTCGGCAGGGGTTAAA.

This clone was counted many times. Sequencing ends 3 residues short of the CDR3 end; the germline J gene provides the rest. The genes are TRBV18 and TRBJ1-5, with D hard to call. V dropped 3 bases and J dropped 8 bases, with 11 bases sitting between them. This CDR3 contains 13 residues. Germline CDR1 reads KGHSH; CDR2 reads LQKENI. The part of the CDR3 DNA that was read is TGTGCCAGCTCACCGAATGCCGGGGAGCCC. This gives the protein CASSPNAGEP. The entire CDR3 sequence reads CASSPNAGEPQHF.

This clone was detected many times. The sequenced fragment ends 3 residues before the CDR3 boundary, so the rest is inferred from the germline J gene. The chain employs TRBV20-1 and TRBJ1-1, with D tentatively TRBD1 (5 bases). Trimming shortened V by 3 bases and J by 7 bases, and 12 bases separated the two germline ends. CDR3 size: 12 residues. Germline V gives CDR1 DFQATT, CDR2 SNEGSKA (reference sequence). Incomplete CDR3 DNA: TGCAGTGCTAGGCCGACAGACTTTGAA. Protein: CSARPTDFE. In full, the CDR3 reads CSARPTDFEAFF.

This clone was recorded many times. Coverage ceases 3 residues before the CDR3 finishes, and the germline J gene fills in the end. The V and J genes are TRBV20-1 and TRBJ2-1, with 10 bases lining up with TRBD2. The germline V gene has CDR1 DFQATT and CDR2 SNEGSKA (reference sequence). V trimming: 2 bases; J trimming: 5 bases; junction bases outside the gene matches: 3. The CDR3 covers 14 residues. This CDR3 reads CSARLAGVDNEQFF. CDR3 DNA, as far as it was read: TGCAGTGCTAGACTAGCGGGAGTGGACAATGAG.